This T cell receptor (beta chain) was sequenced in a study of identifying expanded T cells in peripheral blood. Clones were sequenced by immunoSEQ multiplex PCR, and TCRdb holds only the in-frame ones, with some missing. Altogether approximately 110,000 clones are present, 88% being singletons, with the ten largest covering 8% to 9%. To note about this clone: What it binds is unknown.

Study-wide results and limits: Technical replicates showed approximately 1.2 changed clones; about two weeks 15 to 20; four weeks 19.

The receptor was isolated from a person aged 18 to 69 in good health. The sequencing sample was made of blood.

Here the CDR3 reads CASRTSYGYTF. In DNA form, the CDR3 reads TGTGCCAGCAGAACTAGCTATGGCTACACCTTC. The chain has TRBV6-5 and TRBJ1-2; D ambiguous. CDR1 is MNHEY, CDR2 SVGAGI, per germline. This CDR3 is 11 amino acids long. Trimming removed 6 bases at V and 4 bases at J, with 6 bases between.